Listed below are T cell receptor beta chains from one sample, sequenced in a study of shared clonotypes between healthy human individuals. Profiled with immunoSEQ multiplex PCR; TCRdb holds only in-frame clones, not every one. Of fewer than 850,000 clones in the sample, approximately 96% were seen once. Specimen: naive CD8+ T cells sorted from blood. Source of these receptors: a man aged 30 to 39 in good health. The CDR3 runs from the conserved cysteine through the conserved F or W. D genes are given only for firm matches. Rows may omit the clone size; those that give it use once, few, many or a size class.

clone_size: NA; j_call: TRBJ2-7; v_call: TRBV6-6; d_call: TRBD2; cdr3_aa: CASRGLAYEQYF; cdr3_nt: TGTGCCAGCAGGGGACTAGCCTACGAGCAGTACTTC
clone_size: NA; j_call: TRBJ1-1; v_call: TRBV14; d_call: NA; cdr3_aa: CASSQWGSTEAFF; cdr3_nt: TGTGCCAGCAGCCAATGGGGAAGCACTGAAGCTTTCTTT
clone_size: once; j_call: TRBJ2-1; v_call: TRBV29-1; d_call: NA; cdr3_aa: CSVEFQGSYNEQFF; cdr3_nt: TGCAGCGTTGAATTCCAGGGCTCCTACAATGAGCAGTTCTTC
clone_size: NA; j_call: TRBJ2-3; v_call: TRBV4-1; d_call: NA; cdr3_aa: CASSQRPEGGAGTDTQYF; cdr3_nt: TGCGCCAGCAGCCAACGACCCGAAGGCGGGGCTGGCACAGATACGCAGTATTTT
clone_size: NA; j_call: TRBJ2-1; v_call: TRBV7-3; d_call: NA; cdr3_aa: CASSLSAEEQFF; cdr3_nt: TGTGCCAGCAGCTTATCTGCTGAGGAGCAGTTCTTC
clone_size: NA; j_call: TRBJ2-5; v_call: TRBV5-1; d_call: NA; cdr3_aa: CASSSWQSEETQYF; cdr3_nt: TGCGCCAGCAGCTCGTGGCAATCCGAGGAGACCCAGTACTTC
clone_size: NA; j_call: TRBJ2-3; v_call: TRBV5-4; d_call: TRBD2; cdr3_aa: CASSLATSGGDTQYF; cdr3_nt: TGTGCCAGCAGCTTGGCGACTAGCGGAGGAGATACGCAGTATTTT
clone_size: NA; j_call: TRBJ2-7; v_call: TRBV5-1; d_call: NA; cdr3_aa: CASSLTGTDYEQYF; cdr3_nt: TGCGCCAGCAGCTTGACAGGTACAGACTACGAGCAGTACTTC
clone_size: NA; j_call: TRBJ1-4; v_call: TRBV5-5; d_call: NA; cdr3_aa: CASSLYAGDEKLFF; cdr3_nt: TGTGCCAGCAGCTTATACGCAGGGGATGAAAAACTGTTTTTT
clone_size: once; j_call: TRBJ2-7; v_call: TRBV7-8; d_call: TRBD2; cdr3_aa: CASSPSGLAGNEQYF; cdr3_nt: TGTGCCAGCAGCCCCTCGGGGCTAGCGGGAAACGAGCAGTACTTC
clone_size: NA; j_call: TRBJ2-1; v_call: TRBV7-9; d_call: TRBD1; cdr3_aa: CATYSQGVYNEQFF; cdr3_nt: TGTGCCACCTACTCACAGGGGGTCTACAATGAGCAGTTCTTC
clone_size: NA; j_call: TRBJ2-2; v_call: TRBV23-1; d_call: NA; cdr3_aa: CASSQSSAKEEAGELFF; cdr3_nt: TGCGCCAGCAGTCAATCGTCGGCCAAAGAAGAGGCCGGGGAGCTGTTTTTT
clone_size: NA; j_call: TRBJ2-7; v_call: TRBV11-3; d_call: NA; cdr3_aa: CASSLSAGSYEQYF; cdr3_nt: TGTGCCAGCAGCTTATCAGCAGGGAGCTACGAGCAGTACTTC
clone_size: NA; j_call: TRBJ1-1; v_call: TRBV6-1; d_call: TRBD1; cdr3_aa: CANRQGPNTEAFF; cdr3_nt: TGTGCCAACAGACAGGGGCCGAACACTGAAGCTTTCTTT
clone_size: NA; j_call: TRBJ2-5; v_call: TRBV18; d_call: TRBD1; cdr3_aa: CASSPSGTEKETQYF; cdr3_nt: TGTGCCAGCTCACCAAGTGGGACAGAGAAAGAGACCCAGTACTTC
clone_size: NA; j_call: TRBJ2-1; v_call: TRBV15; d_call: NA; cdr3_aa: CATSRSSNNEQFF; cdr3_nt: TGTGCCACCAGCAGATCCTCAAACAATGAGCAGTTCTTC
clone_size: NA; j_call: TRBJ1-4; v_call: TRBV9; d_call: NA; cdr3_aa: CASSAGNSATNEKLFF; cdr3_nt: TGTGCCAGCAGCGCCGGAAACTCTGCAACTAATGAAAAACTGTTTTTT
clone_size: NA; j_call: TRBJ2-2; v_call: TRBV19; d_call: NA; cdr3_aa: CASTNRANTGELFF; cdr3_nt: TGTGCCAGTACCAACAGGGCGAACACCGGGGAGCTGTTTTTT
clone_size: NA; j_call: TRBJ2-1; v_call: TRBV10-1; d_call: TRBD2; cdr3_aa: CASSEGVAGGPGSYNEQFF; cdr3_nt: TGCGCCAGCAGTGAGGGGGTAGCGGGAGGGCCGGGCTCCTACAATGAGCAGTTCTTC
clone_size: NA; j_call: TRBJ1-1; v_call: TRBV29-1; d_call: TRBD1; cdr3_aa: CSVGVRGQGDRYGALNTEAFF; cdr3_nt: TGCAGCGTTGGGGTTAGGGGCCAGGGGGACCGATATGGGGCATTGAACACTGAAGCTTTCTTT
clone_size: NA; j_call: TRBJ2-1; v_call: TRBV27; d_call: NA; cdr3_aa: CASSLLDPTPHNEQFF; cdr3_nt: TGTGCCAGCAGTTTGCTGGACCCAACCCCTCACAATGAGCAGTTCTTC
clone_size: NA; j_call: TRBJ1-2; v_call: TRBV6-5; d_call: TRBD1; cdr3_aa: CASSWIQGNYGYTF; cdr3_nt: TGTGCCAGCAGTTGGATACAGGGGAACTATGGCTACACCTTC